These T cell receptor beta chains were read from a single sample in a study of blood T cell repertoires in COVID-19. Profiling relied on immunoSEQ multiplex PCR, and the TCRdb table lists in-frame clones only, not all of them. This sample yields 120,000 or so clones, of which 70% to 90% are seen a single time; about 8% belongs to the top ten. Sequencing used peripheral blood. The origin of the receptors is a man aged 45-65 years with acute or convalescent COVID-19. Each CDR3 is given with its conserved first and last residue. D genes are given only for firm matches. Size values are once, few and many counts, or a class for expanded clones, and some rows have none.

j_gene: TRBJ1-2
v_gene: TRBV5-1
d_gene: TRBD1
abundance: .
CDR3aa: CASSFGGTGSGYTF
CDR3nt: TGCGCCAGCAGCTTCGGTGGGACAGGGAGCGGCTACACCTTC

j_gene: TRBJ1-6
v_gene: TRBV3-1/TRBV3-2
d_gene: .
abundance: .
CDR3aa: CASSRRENYNSPLHF
CDR3nt: TGTGCCAGCAGCCGCCGGGAAAATTATAATTCACCCCTCCACTTT

j_gene: TRBJ2-7
v_gene: TRBV4-1
d_gene: TRBD2
abundance: .
CDR3aa: CASSQDPASGTYEQYF
CDR3nt: TGCGCCAGCAGCCAAGATCCGGCTAGCGGGACCTACGAGCAGTACTTC

j_gene: TRBJ1-5
v_gene: TRBV7-9
d_gene: TRBD1
abundance: .
CDR3aa: CASSTPPGQGGSNQPQHF
CDR3nt: TGTGCCAGCAGCACCCCACCGGGACAGGGGGGGAGCAATCAGCCCCAGCATTTT

j_gene: TRBJ1-2
v_gene: TRBV4-2
d_gene: TRBD1
abundance: .
CDR3aa: CASSQDLGDRFYGYTF
CDR3nt: TGTGCCAGCAGCCAAGATCTAGGGGACAGGTTCTATGGCTACACCTTC

j_gene: TRBJ2-1
v_gene: TRBV29-1
d_gene: .
abundance: once
CDR3aa: CSARSSGFRYEQFF
CDR3nt: TGCAGCGCCCGAAGCAGCGGGTTTAGGTATGAGCAGTTCTTC

j_gene: TRBJ1-6
v_gene: TRBV5-1
d_gene: .
abundance: .
CDR3aa: CASRPTGLNSPLHF
CDR3nt: TGCGCCAGCCGCCCGACAGGACTGAATTCACCCCTCCACTTT

j_gene: TRBJ1-2
v_gene: TRBV29-1
d_gene: .
abundance: .
CDR3aa: CSVVLGGQSIPVYGYTF
CDR3nt: TGCAGCGTTGTACTTGGAGGACAGTCGATACCCGTATATGGCTACACCTTC

j_gene: TRBJ1-2
v_gene: TRBV12-3/TRBV12-4
d_gene: TRBD1
abundance: once
CDR3aa: CASRWTGRDGYTF
CDR3nt: TGTGCCAGCAGGTGGACAGGCAGGGATGGCTACACCTTC

j_gene: TRBJ2-3
v_gene: TRBV7-9
d_gene: .
abundance: .
CDR3aa: CASSLVVGVQDTQYF
CDR3nt: TGTGCCAGCAGCTTAGTCGTGGGAGTACAAGATACGCAGTATTTT

j_gene: TRBJ1-3
v_gene: TRBV10-3
d_gene: .
abundance: few
CDR3aa: CAIRKSGDSGNTIYF
CDR3nt: TGTGCCATCAGAAAGTCAGGCGACTCTGGAAACACCATATATTTT

j_gene: TRBJ1-4
v_gene: TRBV2
d_gene: .
abundance: .
CDR3aa: CASSGALGGEKLFF
CDR3nt: TGTGCCAGCAGTGGGGCTCTCGGGGGTGAAAAACTGTTTTTT

j_gene: TRBJ2-1
v_gene: TRBV6-5
d_gene: .
abundance: .
CDR3aa: CASKEAVTLYNEQFF
CDR3nt: TGTGCCAGCAAGGAGGCTGTTACGTTATACAATGAGCAGTTCTTC

j_gene: TRBJ2-2
v_gene: TRBV2
d_gene: .
abundance: .
CDR3aa: CASSLERVGGNGGELFF
CDR3nt: TGTGCCAGCAGTCTGGAGAGGGTTGGAGGCAATGGAGGGGAGCTGTTTTTT

j_gene: TRBJ2-5
v_gene: TRBV14
d_gene: TRBD2
abundance: .
CDR3aa: CARGLAGEEETQYF
CDR3nt: TGTGCCAGGGGACTAGCGGGAGAGGAGGAGACCCAGTACTTC

j_gene: TRBJ1-1
v_gene: TRBV18
d_gene: .
abundance: .
CDR3aa: CASSQNFMNTEAFF
CDR3nt: TGTGCCAGCTCACAAAACTTCATGAACACTGAAGCTTTCTTT

j_gene: TRBJ1-1
v_gene: TRBV6-6
d_gene: TRBD1
abundance: .
CDR3aa: CASSLGQGGTEAFF
CDR3nt: TGTGCCAGCAGCTTAGGACAGGGCGGCACTGAAGCTTTCTTT

j_gene: TRBJ2-7
v_gene: TRBV2
d_gene: TRBD2
abundance: .
CDR3aa: CASSSGLAGSRGEQYF
CDR3nt: TGTGCCAGCTCATCGGGACTAGCGGGCTCCCGGGGGGAGCAGTACTTC

j_gene: TRBJ1-2
v_gene: TRBV3-1/TRBV3-2
d_gene: TRBD1
abundance: .
CDR3aa: CASSQAPGQGAGGYTF
CDR3nt: TGTGCCAGCAGCCAGGCTCCGGGACAGGGGGCCGGGGGCTACACCTTC

j_gene: TRBJ2-7
v_gene: TRBV29-1
d_gene: TRBD2
abundance: .
CDR3aa: CSVEGTSGTPSSYEQYF
CDR3nt: TGCAGCGTTGAGGGGACTAGCGGGACCCCTAGCTCCTACGAGCAGTACTTC

j_gene: TRBJ2-1
v_gene: TRBV5-4
d_gene: TRBD2
abundance: .
CDR3aa: CASSLLAGPYNEQFF
CDR3nt: TGTGCCAGCAGCCTACTAGCGGGGCCCTACAATGAGCAGTTCTTC

j_gene: TRBJ1-3
v_gene: TRBV6-5
d_gene: .
abundance: .
CDR3aa: CASREWGPSGNTIYF
CDR3nt: TGTGCCAGCCGGGAATGGGGGCCATCGGGAAACACCATATATTTT

j_gene: TRBJ2-5
v_gene: TRBV21-1
d_gene: .
abundance: .
CDR3aa: CASSKGETHQETQYF
CDR3nt: TGTGCCAGCAGCAAAGGGGAGACACACCAAGAGACCCAGTACTTC

j_gene: TRBJ2-2
v_gene: TRBV7-9
d_gene: TRBD2
abundance: .
CDR3aa: CASSLYTGTRGTGELFF
CDR3nt: TGTGCCAGCAGCTTATATACCGGGACTAGAGGCACCGGGGAGCTGTTTTTT

j_gene: TRBJ2-3
v_gene: TRBV6-2/TRBV6-3
d_gene: .
abundance: few
CDR3aa: CASSSRGSKTSSTDTQYF
CDR3nt: TGTGCCAGCAGTTCCAGGGGCTCCAAAACCTCTAGCACAGATACGCAGTATTTT

j_gene: TRBJ1-1
v_gene: TRBV4-1
d_gene: TRBD1
abundance: many
CDR3aa: CASSQQTGDTEAFF
CDR3nt: TGCGCCAGCAGCCAACAGACAGGGGACACTGAAGCTTTCTTT

j_gene: TRBJ1-1
v_gene: TRBV7-9
d_gene: TRBD1
abundance: .
CDR3aa: CASSFWFRQGRGTEAFF
CDR3nt: TGTGCCAGCAGCTTTTGGTTTAGACAGGGGAGGGGGACTGAAGCTTTCTTT

j_gene: TRBJ1-5
v_gene: TRBV23-1
d_gene: .
abundance: .
CDR3aa: CASSQSKPPEGNQPQHF
CDR3nt: TGCGCCAGCAGTCAATCGAAGCCCCCAGAGGGCAATCAGCCCCAGCATTTT

j_gene: TRBJ2-3
v_gene: TRBV13
d_gene: TRBD1
abundance: .
CDR3aa: CASSAGTGGRDTQYF
CDR3nt: TGTGCCAGCAGCGCCGGGACAGGGGGCCGGGATACGCAGTATTTT

j_gene: TRBJ1-5
v_gene: TRBV12-3/TRBV12-4
d_gene: .
abundance: once
CDR3aa: CASSFDGKQPQHF
CDR3nt: TGTGCCAGCAGTTTTGACGGGAAACAGCCCCAGCATTTT

j_gene: TRBJ2-7
v_gene: TRBV5-1
d_gene: .
abundance: .
CDR3aa: CASSLQEGSSYEQYF
CDR3nt: TGCGCCAGCAGCTTGCAGGAGGGAAGCTCCTACGAGCAGTACTTC

j_gene: TRBJ1-2
v_gene: TRBV6-4
d_gene: TRBD1
abundance: .
CDR3aa: CASSREGAVGGYTF
CDR3nt: TGTGCCAGCAGTCGAGAGGGGGCTGTTGGTGGCTACACCTTC

j_gene: TRBJ2-5
v_gene: TRBV12-3/TRBV12-4
d_gene: .
abundance: .
CDR3aa: CASSQQFQETQYF
CDR3nt: TGTGCCAGCAGTCAACAGTTCCAAGAGACCCAGTACTTC

j_gene: TRBJ2-7
v_gene: TRBV5-5
d_gene: TRBD1
abundance: .
CDR3aa: CASSPTGVAFYEQYF
CDR3nt: TGTGCCAGCAGCCCGACAGGGGTCGCTTTCTACGAGCAGTACTTC

j_gene: TRBJ1-4
v_gene: TRBV6-5
d_gene: .
abundance: .
CDR3aa: CASSQNEKLFF
CDR3nt: TGTGCCAGCAGCCAGAATGAAAAACTGTTTTTT

j_gene: TRBJ2-1
v_gene: TRBV23-1
d_gene: TRBD2
abundance: .
CDR3aa: CASSPSGRYNEQFF
CDR3nt: TGCGCCAGCAGTCCTAGCGGGAGGTACAATGAGCAGTTCTTC

j_gene: TRBJ1-1
v_gene: TRBV5-1
d_gene: TRBD1
abundance: .
CDR3aa: CASSLQGVDTEAFF
CDR3nt: TGCGCCAGCAGCCTCCAGGGGGTCGACACTGAAGCTTTCTTT

j_gene: TRBJ2-3
v_gene: TRBV11-3
d_gene: .
abundance: .
CDR3aa: CASSLDITDTQYF
CDR3nt: TGTGCCAGCAGCTTAGACATCACAGATACGCAGTATTTT

j_gene: TRBJ2-1
v_gene: TRBV7-2
d_gene: TRBD2
abundance: .
CDR3aa: CASRLSGRSSEQFF
CDR3nt: TGTGCCAGCAGACTTAGCGGGAGGAGCAGTGAGCAGTTCTTC

j_gene: TRBJ2-7
v_gene: TRBV24-1
d_gene: TRBD2
abundance: .
CDR3aa: CATSGKRECHEQYF
CDR3nt: TGTGCCACCAGTGGGAAGCGGGAGTGCCACGAGCAGTACTTC

j_gene: TRBJ1-3
v_gene: TRBV15
d_gene: TRBD1
abundance: .
CDR3aa: CATSRTGGNGNTIYF
CDR3nt: TGTGCCACCAGTAGGACAGGGGGCAATGGAAACACCATATATTTT

j_gene: TRBJ2-5
v_gene: TRBV5-6
d_gene: .
abundance: .
CDR3aa: CASSLFPGTQETQYF
CDR3nt: TGTGCCAGCAGCTTGTTCCCGGGAACTCAAGAGACCCAGTACTTC

j_gene: TRBJ2-1
v_gene: TRBV15
d_gene: .
abundance: .
CDR3aa: CATSSSPGGGTSYNEQFF
CDR3nt: TGTGCCACCAGCAGCTCTCCTGGCGGAGGGACCTCCTACAATGAGCAGTTCTTC

j_gene: TRBJ2-7
v_gene: TRBV19
d_gene: .
abundance: .
CDR3aa: CASRAPTGSPYEQYF
CDR3nt: TGTGCCAGCCGTGCCCCGACAGGTAGTCCCTACGAGCAGTACTTC

j_gene: TRBJ2-1
v_gene: TRBV11-2
d_gene: .
abundance: .
CDR3aa: CASSLAGLLYNEQFF
CDR3nt: TGTGCCAGCAGCTTAGCCGGACTGCTCTACAATGAGCAGTTCTTC

j_gene: TRBJ2-1
v_gene: TRBV19
d_gene: .
abundance: .
CDR3aa: CASSTTGATYNEQFF
CDR3nt: TGTGCCAGTAGTACTACGGGAGCAACTTACAATGAGCAGTTCTTC

j_gene: TRBJ2-1
v_gene: TRBV7-8
d_gene: .
abundance: .
CDR3aa: CARVGRGSNEQFF
CDR3nt: TGTGCCAGGGTGGGCCGGGGTAGCAATGAGCAGTTCTTC

j_gene: TRBJ1-5
v_gene: TRBV24-1
d_gene: .
abundance: .
CDR3aa: CATSSPGSNQPQHF
CDR3nt: TGTGCCACCAGTTCCCCTGGCAGCAATCAGCCCCAGCATTTT

j_gene: TRBJ2-1
v_gene: TRBV15
d_gene: TRBD2
abundance: .
CDR3aa: CATSRVTSGRQEQFF
CDR3nt: TGTGCCACCAGCAGAGTGACTAGCGGGAGACAAGAGCAGTTCTTC

j_gene: TRBJ2-1
v_gene: TRBV5-1
d_gene: .
abundance: .
CDR3aa: CASSLGWSLSYNEQFF
CDR3nt: TGCGCCAGCAGCTTGGGTTGGAGCCTCTCCTACAATGAGCAGTTCTTC

j_gene: TRBJ1-2
v_gene: TRBV4-1
d_gene: TRBD1
abundance: .
CDR3aa: CASSGRTGGADYGYTF
CDR3nt: TGCGCCAGCAGCGGACGAACAGGGGGCGCTGACTATGGCTACACCTTC

j_gene: TRBJ2-5
v_gene: TRBV7-9
d_gene: TRBD2
abundance: .
CDR3aa: CASSRTSGSWETQYF
CDR3nt: TGTGCCAGCAGCCGGACTAGCGGGAGTTGGGAGACCCAGTACTTC